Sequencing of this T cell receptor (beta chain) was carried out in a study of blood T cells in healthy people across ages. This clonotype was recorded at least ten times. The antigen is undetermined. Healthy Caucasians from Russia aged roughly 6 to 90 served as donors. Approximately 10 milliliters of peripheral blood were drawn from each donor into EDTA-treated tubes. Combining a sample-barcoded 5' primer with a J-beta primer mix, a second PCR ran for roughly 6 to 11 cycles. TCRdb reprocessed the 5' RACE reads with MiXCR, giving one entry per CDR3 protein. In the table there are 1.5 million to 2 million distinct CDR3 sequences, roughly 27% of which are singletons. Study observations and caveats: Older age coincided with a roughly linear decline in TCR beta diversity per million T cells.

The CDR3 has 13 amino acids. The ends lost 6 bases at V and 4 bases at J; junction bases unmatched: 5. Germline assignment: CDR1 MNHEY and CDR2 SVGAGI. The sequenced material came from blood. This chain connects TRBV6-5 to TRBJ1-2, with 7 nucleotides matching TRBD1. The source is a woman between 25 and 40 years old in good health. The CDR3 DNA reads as TGTGCCAGCAGACGCGACAGGGCCTATGGCTACACCTTC. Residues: CASRRDRAYGYTF.